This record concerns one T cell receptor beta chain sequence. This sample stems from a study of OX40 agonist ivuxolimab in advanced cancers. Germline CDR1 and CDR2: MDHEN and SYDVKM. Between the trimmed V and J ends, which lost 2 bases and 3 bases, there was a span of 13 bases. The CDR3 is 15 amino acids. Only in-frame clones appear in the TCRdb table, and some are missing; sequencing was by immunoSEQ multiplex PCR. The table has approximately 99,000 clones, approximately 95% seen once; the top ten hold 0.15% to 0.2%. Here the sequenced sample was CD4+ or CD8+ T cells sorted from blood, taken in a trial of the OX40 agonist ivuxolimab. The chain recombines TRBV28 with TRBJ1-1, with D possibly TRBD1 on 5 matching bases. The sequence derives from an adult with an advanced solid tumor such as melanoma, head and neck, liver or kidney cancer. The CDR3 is CASSLRQGQYTEAFF. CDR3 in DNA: TGTGCCAGCAGTTTACGGCAGGGTCAGTACACTGAAGCTTTCTTT.